The T cell receptor beta chain described here comes from a study of blood T cell repertoires in COVID-19. Whole-study context: The analysed material was cDNA or gDNA that came from T cells, B-cell-depleted T cells, or PBMCs.

Libraries were prepared by immunoSEQ multiplex PCR; TCRdb keeps only in-frame clonotypes and omits some of them. The sample yields some 90,000 clones, 75% to 85% seen once. CDR3 length equals 15 residues. Germline V gene lookup returns CDR1 SGHVS and CDR2 FNYEAQ. V lost 5 bases and J lost 6; bases outside the gene matches: 7. The sequence derives from a woman in her 70s with acute or convalescent COVID-19. The source material was peripheral blood. J is TRBJ2-2 and V is TRBV7-6, with 9 positions matching TRBD2. CDR3: CASSQISGSAGELFF. The CDR3, as DNA: TGTGCCAGCAGCCAAATTAGCGGGAGCGCCGGGGAGCTGTTTTTT.